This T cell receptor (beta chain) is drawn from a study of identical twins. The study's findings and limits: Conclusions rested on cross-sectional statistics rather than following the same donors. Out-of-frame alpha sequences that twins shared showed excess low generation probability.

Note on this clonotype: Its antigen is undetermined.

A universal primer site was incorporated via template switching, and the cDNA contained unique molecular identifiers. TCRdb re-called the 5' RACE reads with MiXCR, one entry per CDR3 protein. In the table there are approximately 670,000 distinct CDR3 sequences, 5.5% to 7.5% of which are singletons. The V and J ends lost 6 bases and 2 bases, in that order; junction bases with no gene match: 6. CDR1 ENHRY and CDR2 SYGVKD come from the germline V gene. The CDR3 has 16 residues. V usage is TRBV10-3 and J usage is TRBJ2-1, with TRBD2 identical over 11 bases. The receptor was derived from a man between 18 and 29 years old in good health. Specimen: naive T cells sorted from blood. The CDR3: CAIRGGLAVTYNEQFF. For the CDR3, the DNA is TGTGCCATCAGAGGGGGACTAGCGGTCACCTACAATGAGCAGTTCTTC.